This TCR beta chain was observed in a study of CD8+ T cells in alopecia areata. In the study overall: Female C3H/HeJ mice aged roughly 7-11 weeks received skin from roughly 6-12-month-old C3H/HeJ donors with spontaneous alopecia.

RNA was isolated and reverse transcribed to cDNA, the sequencing template. Libraries were prepared by immunoSEQ multiplex PCR; TCRdb keeps only in-frame clonotypes and omits some of them. The data list 200,000 to 300,000 clones, none observed once; about 1.2% falls to the top ten. The CDR3 has 14 residues. CDR1 GKSSPN and CDR2 SITVG come from the germline V gene. Study-wide findings and caveats: Higher clonality than in normal scalp was seen in lesional scalp, especially alopecia totalis/universalis.

The study sorted pooled cutaneous lymph node cells by CD4, CD8alpha, NKG2D, NKG2ACE and other markers. This clone has more than one count but fewer than ten. What it recognizes is unknown. Mouse gene names and germline throughout. The missing CDR3 end, 3 residues past where the read stops, is filled in from the germline J gene. Sequenced input: CD4+ T cells sorted from a lymph node. The chain employs TRBV31 and TRBJ1-6, with 11 bases lining up with TRBD1. TRBJ1-6 is placed among ORFs of uncertain function. This sequence originates from a C3H/HeJ mouse with alopecia areata. The MHC haplotype recorded for the strain is H2-k. The part of the CDR3 DNA that was read is TGTGCCTGGAGAGGGGACAGGGGGAGATGGCCC. Protein product: CAWRGDRGRWP. The whole CDR3 reads CAWRGDRGRWPLYF.